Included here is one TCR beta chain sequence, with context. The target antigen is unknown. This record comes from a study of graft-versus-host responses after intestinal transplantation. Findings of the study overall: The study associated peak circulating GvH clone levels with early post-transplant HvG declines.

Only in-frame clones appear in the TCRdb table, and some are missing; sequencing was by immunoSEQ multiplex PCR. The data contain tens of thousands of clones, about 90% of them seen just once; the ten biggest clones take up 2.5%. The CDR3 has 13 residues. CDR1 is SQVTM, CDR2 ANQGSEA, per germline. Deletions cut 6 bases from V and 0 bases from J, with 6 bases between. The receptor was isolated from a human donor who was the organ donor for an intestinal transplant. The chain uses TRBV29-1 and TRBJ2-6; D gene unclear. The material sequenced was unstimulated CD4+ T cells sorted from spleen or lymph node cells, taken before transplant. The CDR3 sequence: CSVASSGANVLTF. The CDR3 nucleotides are TGCAGCGTCGCTAGCTCTGGGGCCAACGTCCTGACTTTC.